Listed below are T cell receptor beta chains from one sample, sequenced in a study of blood T cell repertoires in COVID-19. Generated by immunoSEQ multiplex PCR, the TCRdb table keeps only in-frame clones and is missing some. The repertoire holds 200,000 to 250,000 clones, about four fifths seen once, with about 3.6% in the top ten. The specimen was PBMCs or T cells enriched from blood (not recorded which). The source is a woman between 40 and 55 years old who had been exposed to COVID-19. The CDR3 runs from the conserved cysteine through the conserved F or W. A D gene is named only where the DNA matches it firmly. Size values are once, few and many counts, or a class for expanded clones, and some rows have none.

V gene	D gene	clone size	J gene	CDR3 DNA	CDR3 protein
TRBV9	TRBD1	NA	TRBJ2-3	TGTGCCAGCAGCCTCCCGGTGGACAGGTCCGACGCAGATACGCAGTATTTT	CASSLPVDRSDADTQYF
TRBV18	NA	NA	TRBJ2-1	TGTGCCAGCTCCCCAATTGTAGGGGACAATGAGCAGTTCTTC	CASSPIVGDNEQFF
TRBV9	TRBD1	NA	TRBJ1-1	TGTGCCAGCAGCCCCGGGACAGGGAAAGGCACTGAAGCTTTCTTT	CASSPGTGKGTEAFF
TRBV6-5	NA	NA	TRBJ1-1	TGTGCCAGCAGTCCGCGGGACAACACTGAAGCTTTCTTT	CASSPRDNTEAFF
TRBV2	NA	NA	TRBJ2-3	TGTGCCAGCAGTGAGGGGCGCACAGATACGCAGTATTTT	CASSEGRTDTQYF
TRBV7-3	TRBD2	NA	TRBJ2-2	TGTGCCAGCAGCTCAAATCTCGGGAGGTACACCGGGGAGCTGTTTTTT	CASSSNLGRYTGELFF
TRBV12-3/TRBV12-4	NA	NA	TRBJ1-3	TGTGCCAGCTTTAAGAGCTCTGGAAACACCATATATTTT	CASFKSSGNTIYF
TRBV7-9	TRBD1	NA	TRBJ1-5	TGTGCCAGCAGCCCAGGGAGATTCGGGACAGGGGGGCATCAGCCCCAGCATTTT	CASSPGRFGTGGHQPQHF
TRBV5-6	NA	NA	TRBJ2-7	TGTGCCAGCAGCTTACCACCGCAGGGAAGCCCCCTCGAGCAGTACTTC	CASSLPPQGSPLEQYF
TRBV4-1	TRBD2	NA	TRBJ2-5	TGCGCCAGCAGCCAAGAGACTAGCGGTCAAGAGACCCAGTACTTC	CASSQETSGQETQYF
TRBV5-1	NA	few	TRBJ2-3	TGCGCCAGCAGTTCATCGTCGGGTGATACGCAGTATTTT	CASSSSSGDTQYF
TRBV10-3	TRBD1	NA	TRBJ2-2	TGTGCCATCAAGGGGACAGGCAGAGGCGGGGAGCTGTTTTTT	CAIKGTGRGGELFF
TRBV23-1	NA	NA	TRBJ1-5	TGCGCCAGCAGTCGCCGACAGAGAGGTCAGCCCCAGCATTTT	CASSRRQRGQPQHF
TRBV5-4	TRBD2	NA	TRBJ2-1	TGTGCCAGCAGCGGCGGGGGGGGAAGCTCCTACAATGAGCAGTTCTTC	CASSGGGGSSYNEQFF
TRBV7-9	TRBD2	once	TRBJ2-1	TGTGCCAGCAGCTTAGCGACCCTATCGGGGGGTTACAATGAGCAGTTCTTC	CASSLATLSGGYNEQFF
TRBV7-9	TRBD1	NA	TRBJ1-2	TGTGCCAGCAGCGCCGGGGACAGGGGGCGAGGCTACACCTTC	CASSAGDRGRGYTF
TRBV7-3	TRBD1	NA	TRBJ1-1	TGTGCCAGCAGCTTCGGGACAGGGACAGGAGCTTTCTTT	CASSFGTGTGAFF
TRBV19	TRBD1	NA	TRBJ1-1	TGTGCCAGTAGTATAGCGACAGGGGAACACACTGAAGCTTTCTTT	CASSIATGEHTEAFF
TRBV4-3	NA	NA	TRBJ1-1	TGCGCCAGCAAGGTGCAGGGCTCGAACACTGAAGCTTTCTTT	CASKVQGSNTEAFF
TRBV20-1	TRBD1	NA	TRBJ1-4	TGCAGTGCTAGTGACAGGGGAATAACTAATGAAAAACTGTTTTTT	CSASDRGITNEKLFF
TRBV7-2	TRBD1	once	TRBJ1-4	TGTGCCAGCAGCACGAGACAGGGGGCGGGTGAAAAACTGTTTTTT	CASSTRQGAGEKLFF
TRBV3-1/TRBV3-2	NA	NA	TRBJ2-5	TGTGCCAGCAGCCAGTCTAGACTGCAGATCGGGACCCAGTACTTC	CASSQSRLQIGTQYF
TRBV7-9	NA	NA	TRBJ1-1	TGTGCCAGCAGTTCTGGAGGTGCTGAAGCTTTCTTT	CASSSGGAEAFF
TRBV12-5	NA	few	TRBJ1-5	TGTGCTAGTGGTTTTAAAACAAATCAGCCCCAGCATTTT	CASGFKTNQPQHF
TRBV30	NA	NA	TRBJ1-2	TGTGCCTGGGGCACCGGTGACTATGGCTACACCTTC	CAWGTGDYGYTF
TRBV7-8	TRBD2	NA	TRBJ2-1	TGTGCCAGCAGCTTAATGGGACTAGCGATTAACAATGAGCAGTTCTTC	CASSLMGLAINNEQFF
TRBV30	NA	NA	TRBJ2-7	TGTGCCGGCAGGGGGGCCGCCTACGAGCAGTACTTC	CAGRGAAYEQYF
TRBV27	NA	few	TRBJ2-7	TGTGCCAGCAGCCAGAACCGGGACACCTCCTACGAGCAGTACTTC	CASSQNRDTSYEQYF
TRBV4-1	NA	NA	TRBJ2-5	TGCGCCAGCAGCCAAGAAGGTAATAGAGGGCGGTTCCAAGAGACCCAGTACTTC	CASSQEGNRGRFQETQYF
TRBV7-2	NA	NA	TRBJ2-7	TGTGCCAGCAGCGCCACCGGGACAATCTCCTACGAGCAGTACTTC	CASSATGTISYEQYF
TRBV27	TRBD1	NA	TRBJ1-1	TGTGCCAGCAGTTCCCGCCGGCTAGGGACAGGGAACACTGAAGCTTTCTTT	CASSSRRLGTGNTEAFF
TRBV7-2	NA	once	TRBJ2-7	TGTGCCAGCAGCTTAGAAATAATCGGAGGAACCCCCTACGAGCAGTACTTC	CASSLEIIGGTPYEQYF
TRBV5-4	TRBD2	many	TRBJ2-1	TGTGCCAGCAGCTTCGGCGGGGGGGCGCCAAATGAGCAGTTCTTC	CASSFGGGAPNEQFF
TRBV5-1	NA	few	TRBJ1-6	TGCGCCAGCAGCTTGGATACCAGAAATAATTCACCCCTCCACTTT	CASSLDTRNNSPLHF
TRBV15	NA	NA	TRBJ2-2	TGTGCCACCAGCAGAGACCAGAACACCGGGGAGCTGTTTTTT	CATSRDQNTGELFF
TRBV19	TRBD2	NA	TRBJ2-1	TGTGCCAGTAGTCCCCAGGCCCTAGCGGGGAACAATGAGCAGTTCTTC	CASSPQALAGNNEQFF
TRBV19	NA	NA	TRBJ2-1	TGTGCCAGTAGTATTGGAGGAAATGAGCAGTTCTTC	CASSIGGNEQFF
TRBV6-5	NA	NA	TRBJ1-2	TGTGCCAGCAGCAGGTATCCCTACTATGGCTACACCTTC	CASSRYPYYGYTF
TRBV5-4	NA	NA	TRBJ1-3	TGTGCCAGCAGCTTAGCAGGGCCAGCAGGAAACACCATATATTTT	CASSLAGPAGNTIYF
TRBV7-9	NA	NA	TRBJ2-7	TGTGCCAGCAAGCGGGGGACAGGGTTGGACGAGCAGTACTTC	CASKRGTGLDEQYF
TRBV6-5	NA	NA	TRBJ1-1	TGTGCCACCGAGCTTACCCAAGCTTTCTTT	CATELTQAFF
TRBV27	NA	NA	TRBJ2-1	TGTGCCAGCAGACCAGCGAACAATGAGCAGTTCTTC	CASRPANNEQFF
TRBV7-6	TRBD2	NA	TRBJ2-3	TGTGCCAGCAGCTTGGGTCAGGTAGCGGGGGGCACAGATACGCAGTATTTT	CASSLGQVAGGTDTQYF
TRBV30	TRBD2	NA	TRBJ2-3	TGTGCCTGGAGGGTTAGCGGGGGGTTCACAGATACGCAGTATTTT	CAWRVSGGFTDTQYF
TRBV5-1	TRBD2	NA	TRBJ2-1	TGCGCCAGCAGCCCAACGACTAGCGGGGGACCCCACAATGAGCAGTTCTTC	CASSPTTSGGPHNEQFF
TRBV4-3	NA	NA	TRBJ1-1	TGCGCCAGCAGCCAAGTTGGGCAGTTCGACACTGAAGCTTTCTTT	CASSQVGQFDTEAFF
TRBV19	NA	NA	TRBJ1-1	TGTGCCAGTAGTATCCCTGGGGGGACTGAAGCTTTCTTT	CASSIPGGTEAFF
TRBV27	TRBD1	once	TRBJ1-2	TGTGCCAGCAGTGCTAGGGGGACAGGGGTCGACTATGGCTACACCTTC	CASSARGTGVDYGYTF
TRBV3-1/TRBV3-2	TRBD1	NA	TRBJ1-2	TGTGCCAGCAGCCAGGGACAGCCGACTCCCTTATTC	CASSQGQPTPLF
TRBV19	TRBD1	few	TRBJ1-5	TGTGCCAGTAGTACACAGGGGAATCAGCCCCAGCATTTT	CASSTQGNQPQHF
TRBV5-1	NA	NA	TRBJ1-6	TGCGCCAGCAGCCTTGGGGGGGCGAATTCACCCCTCCACTTT	CASSLGGANSPLHF